This TCR beta chain was documented in a study of T cell clusters in autoimmune cytopenias. Each sample's input was around 270 ng genomic DNA, 38,000 or so genome equivalents. General study points: Primary autoimmune cytopenia patients seemingly lacked the physiological T cell clusters found in healthy donors. Healthy donors had roughly 3-fold more exclusive TRB clusters than active autoimmune hepatitis patients. TRB repertoire shifts in secondary cytopenia and chronic lymphocytic leukemia mostly reflected lymphoma, not autoimmunity.

Notes on this clonotype: Its specificity is not known.

TRB was amplified by touch-down multiplex PCR, primer pools A and B combined. TCRdb reprocessed the multiplex PCR reads and keeps a single row for each CDR3 protein, giving no DNA. The table lists approximately 1,800 distinct CDR3 sequences. From germline, CDR1 is SGHRS and CDR2 YFSETQ. The CDR3 loop spans 15 amino acids. These data were likewise used in another study, on T cell repertoires in aging, cancer and after chemotherapy. According to that study: No conclusions about immunological memory after chemotherapy can be drawn from the repertoire data.

The chain recombines TRBV5-1 with TRBJ2-1; TCRdb's D gene call, TRBD2, goes unchecked for lack of DNA. Sequenced sample: peripheral blood. The clonotype originates from a human donor with chronic lymphocytic leukemia. The CDR3 sequence: CASTPPTRANNEQFF.